This paragraph reports one TCR beta chain. As yet, its antigen is unknown. Samples underwent the assay at deep level. The repertoire was sequenced with immunoSEQ multiplex PCR; TCRdb's copy has only in-frame clones and lacks some. The sample carries fewer than 850,000 clones, roughly 96% recorded once. The sample originates from a study of shared clonotypes between healthy human individuals. Whole-study results and caveats: Large sequencing depth failed to make sorted-subset sequencing complete, rarefaction showed.

CDR3 length equals 15 residues. Germline V gene data show CDR1 as SGDLS and CDR2 as YYNGEE. V was pared by 3 bases and J by 1 base, with 14 bases between. Naive CD8 cells comprised CD45RO-negative, CCR7-positively selected cells, excluding terminally differentiated effector memory CD45RA+ cells. The sequenced sample consisted of naive CD8+ T cells sorted from blood. The sequence was obtained from a man aged 25 to 40 in good health. The rearrangement joins TRBV9 to TRBJ2-7; perhaps TRBD2 as D (6 bases). The CDR3 reads CASSAGPGGSYEQYF. CDR3 sequence (DNA): TGTGCCAGCAGCGCTGGTCCCGGAGGGTCCTACGAGCAGTACTTC.